Presented here are 18 T cell receptor beta chains from one specimen sequenced in a study of T cells after yellow fever vaccination. Each CDR3 protein is one row after TCRdb ran MiXCR on the 5' RACE reads. The sample holds 150,000 to 200,000 distinct CDR3 sequences; 9.3% are singletons and the top ten take about 40%. The sequences come from CD8+ T cells sorted from PBMCs, collected 45 days after the yellow fever booster vaccination. Every receptor here comes from a young man who received the YFV17D yellow fever vaccine.

V and J are TRBV7-6 and TRBJ2-3; D might be TRBD2 (7 bases). CDR1 SGHVS and CDR2 FNYEAQ come from the germline V gene. V lost 4 bases and J lost 0, with 14 bases in between. This CDR3 contains 16 residues. This CDR3 is CASSSAPGGSTDTQYF. In nucleotides, the CDR3 is TGTGCCAGCAGCTCGGCCCCGGGGGGCAGCACAGATACGCAGTATTTT.

The chain recombines TRBV12-3 or TRBV12-4 with TRBJ2-6; D remains ambiguous. The length of the CDR3 is 17 residues. Trimming pared 5 bases from V and 2 bases from J, leaving 16 bases between. The CDR3 is CASSPFIELAGANVLTF. The CDR3 DNA reads TGTGCCAGCAGTCCCTTTATAGAATTGGCTGGGGCCAACGTCCTGACTTTC.

This clonotype was seen many times. The V gene is TRBV4-1, the J gene TRBJ1-1, with TRBD1 as a possible D gene (5 bases). V was clipped by 1 base and J by 1 base, with 10 bases between them. This CDR3 spans 15 amino acids. The germline gives CDR1 MGHRA, CDR2 YSYEKL. CDR3 DNA sequence: TGCGCCAGCAGCCAAGCGGGACGGCGGAACACTGAAGCTTTCTTT. Translating gives CASSQAGRRNTEAFF.

This clonotype was seen more than once but under ten times. The chain is built from TRBV28 and TRBJ2-3; a weak D match, TRBD1 (6 bases). The CDR3 has 17 amino acids. Germline CDR1 is MDHEN and CDR2 is SYDVKM. Trimming left V 5 bases short and J 0 bases short, with 18 bases between. The chain's CDR3 is CASSTDRPKLSTDTQYF. CDR3 nucleotides: TGTGCCAGCAGTACCGACAGGCCGAAACTTAGCACAGATACGCAGTATTTT.

This clonotype was seen many times. The CDR3 region is CASSYIPPDLMYQETQYF. The CDR3 DNA is TGTGCCAGCAGTTATATTCCGCCCGACTTGATGTACCAAGAGACCCAGTACTTC. The rearrangement uses TRBV28 and TRBJ2-5; no clear D. CDR1 and CDR2 (germline): MDHEN, SYDVKM. V was shortened by 4 bases and J by 0 bases, with 21 bases between the two germline ends. The CDR3 covers 18 residues.

In this sample, this clonotype turned up a few times. The chain couples TRBV7-6 to TRBJ1-1; 7 bases fit TRBD1. Germline CDR1 SGHVS, CDR2 FNYEAQ. Trimming at V came to 5 bases and at J to 1 base, leaving 7 bases not matched to a gene. The CDR3 loop spans 15 amino acids. This CDR3 reads CASSLEGGGNTEAFF. The CDR3 DNA is TGTGCCAGCAGCCTAGAAGGGGGCGGGAACACTGAAGCTTTCTTT.

The genes are TRBV5-1 and TRBJ2-3, with D unclear. The V end was cut by 0 bases, the J end by 2 bases, with 13 bases between. Germline V gene data show CDR1 as SGHRS and CDR2 as YFSETQ. The CDR3 consists of 16 residues. CDR3 nucleotide sequence: TGCGCCAGCAGCTTGGGTGCGGCTCCCTACACAGATACGCAGTATTTT. Protein product: CASSLGAAPYTDTQYF.

This clonotype was observed a few times. The DNA of the CDR3 is TGTGCCACCGGGTTTCGAGACTACGAGCAGTACGTC. It yields the protein CATGFRDYEQYV. The chain employs TRBV6-2 or TRBV6-3 and TRBJ2-7; D not certain. The CDR3 totals 12 residues. V lost 10 bases to trimming and J lost 3 bases, with 13 bases between them. Germline V gene data show CDR1 as MNHEY and CDR2 as SVGEGT.

Ten or more counts support this clonotype. The rearrangement uses TRBV5-6 and TRBJ2-1; 7 positions match TRBD1. Germline CDR1 and CDR2: SGHDT and YYEEEE. With V trimmed by 4 bases and J by 3 bases, 7 bases remained unmatched. The CDR3 spans 15 residues. The DNA of the CDR3 is TGTGCCAGCAGCCATAGAGGACAGGACTACAATGAGCAGTTCTTC. Its protein product is CASSHRGQDYNEQFF.

The CDR3 sequence: CASSFRVVNSPLHF. The CDR3 nucleotides are TGTGCCAGCAGTTTCCGTGTCGTTAATTCACCCCTCCACTTT. This chain links TRBV12-3 or TRBV12-4 with TRBJ1-6, with unresolved D. This CDR3 has 14 residues. Trimming pared 3 bases from V and 6 bases from J, leaving 9 bases between.

This clonotype was seen only a few times. This chain uses TRBV4-3 with TRBJ2-2; D possibly corresponds to TRBD2 (6 bases). The V end was cut by 4 bases, the J end by 9 bases, with 18 bases between. The CDR3 covers 15 residues. The germline CDR1 and CDR2 sequences are LGHNA and YSLEER. The CDR3 is CASSPWTTDSRELFF. CDR3 nucleotides: TGCGCCAGCAGCCCCTGGACTACCGACAGCCGGGAGCTGTTTTTT.

The chain recombines TRBV20-1 with TRBJ2-7, with 8 nucleotides matching TRBD2. The junction had 9 bases not matched to a gene; V was cut back by 5 bases and J by 6 bases. Germline V gives CDR1 DFQATT, CDR2 SNEGSKA (reference sequence). This CDR3 spans 13 amino acids. The CDR3 DNA reads as TGCAGTGCTGGACCGGGGGGGGCCGGCGAGCAGTACTTC. It specifies CSAGPGGAGEQYF.

This clonotype has more than one count but fewer than ten. The chain recombines TRBV4-1 with TRBJ1-5; D remains unclear. The CDR3 totals 15 residues. From germline, CDR1 is MGHRA and CDR2 YSYEKL. V was pared by 0 bases and J by 5 bases, with 11 bases between. This CDR3 is CASSQDPDTYQPQHF. CDR3 bases: TGCGCCAGCAGCCAAGATCCTGACACGTATCAGCCCCAGCATTTT.

This clonotype has at least ten counts. The chain is built from TRBV7-9 and TRBJ2-2; no clear D gene. This CDR3 is built from 11 residues. From germline, CDR1 is SEHNR and CDR2 FQNEAQ (reference sequence). The V end lost 7 bases, the J end lost 2 bases, and 2 bases lay between the germline ends. CDR3 residues: CASTNTGELFF. In nucleotides, the CDR3 is TGTGCCAGCACAAACACCGGGGAGCTGTTTTTT. Drawing the rest from reference TRBV7-9 and TRBJ2-2, the complete variable domain is DTGVSQNPRHKITKRGQNVTFRCDPISEHNRLYWYRQTLGQGPEFLTYFQNEAQLEKSRLLSDRFSAERPKGSFSTLEIQRTEQGDSAMYLCASTNTGELFFGEGSRLTVL.

This clonotype was detected a few times. J is TRBJ1-2 and V is TRBV7-9; unclear D gene. There are 15 residues in the CDR3. The germline CDR1 and CDR2 sequences are SEHNR and FQNEAQ (reference sequence). V shed 5 bases and J shed 8 bases, with 21 bases lying between them. In DNA, the CDR3 is TGTGCCAGCAGCGCGACCGAGGACCCCGACGAAGGCTACACCTTC. Its translation: CASSATEDPDEGYTF.

V gene TRBV6-6 combines with J gene TRBJ2-1; 11 bases line up with TRBD2. This CDR3 spans 17 amino acids. The V segment lost 6 bases and the J segment 8 bases; nucleotides outside the gene matches: 15. Per the germline V gene, CDR1 is MNHNY and CDR2 is SVGAGI (reference sequence). Written as DNA, the CDR3 is TGTGCCAGCAGAATAATCTCATTAGCGGGGGGGCCGGATGAGCAGTTCTTC. Translated, it gives CASRIISLAGGPDEQFF.

This clonotype was counted at least ten times. The chain is built from TRBV7-8 and TRBJ2-1; D perhaps matches TRBD2 (5 bases). The CDR3 contains 17 residues. Germline CDR1 SGHVS, CDR2 FQNEAQ. Trimming took off 5 bases at V and 0 bases at J, with 17 bases between the two ends. CDR3 residues: CASSRAAFGSSYNEQFF. CDR3 DNA: TGTGCCAGCAGCCGTGCGGCGTTTGGGAGCTCCTACAATGAGCAGTTCTTC.

This clonotype appeared many times. V usage is TRBV4-1 and J usage is TRBJ2-2, with 8 bases fitting TRBD2. The CDR3 is 19 residues long. J lost 0 bases, V lost 0 bases, and 9 bases had no gene match. CDR1 is MGHRA, CDR2 YSYEKL, per germline. The CDR3 DNA reads as TGCGCCAGCAGCCAAGATCCGTTTGTAGCGGGGACGAACACCGGGGAGCTGTTTTTT. It yields the protein CASSQDPFVAGTNTGELFF.